This T cell receptor (beta chain) was recovered during a study of T cell responses to AZD1222 COVID-19 vaccine. Overall study: Pooling was applied to second doses at about 4 or about 12 weeks. Study results and caveats: As reported, nearly half of all spike-specific TCRs target variant regions that are unmutated. Possibly, clonal diversity was underestimated; donors were largely white British and included more females.

The table came from immunoSEQ multiplex PCR; TCRdb's copy has only in-frame clones and leaves some out. The sample comprises some 99,000 clones, approximately 90% of which are singletons, and approximately 4.7% rests with the top ten. With 6 bases removed from V and 4 bases from J, the gap between germline ends came to 17 bases. The CDR3 is 15 residues long. CDR1 is MDHEN, CDR2 SYDVKM, per germline. On this clone itself: What it recognizes is unknown.

The clonotype was recovered from an adult in good health. The V gene is TRBV28, the J gene TRBJ2-3, with D maybe TRBD2 (5 bases). Here the sequenced sample was peripheral blood, taken on day 0 of AZD1222 vaccination. The CDR3 sequence: CASSPRGNMADTQYF. The CDR3 DNA reads as TGTGCCAGCAGCCCCCGGGGTAACATGGCAGATACGCAGTATTTT. Together with reference TRBV28 and TRBJ2-3, the CDR3 gives the full variable domain: DVKVTQSSRYLVKRTGEKVFLECVQDMDHENMFWYRQDPGLGLRLIYFSYDVKMKEKGDIPEGYSVSREKKERFSLILESASTNQTSMYLCASSPRGNMADTQYFGPGTRLTVL.